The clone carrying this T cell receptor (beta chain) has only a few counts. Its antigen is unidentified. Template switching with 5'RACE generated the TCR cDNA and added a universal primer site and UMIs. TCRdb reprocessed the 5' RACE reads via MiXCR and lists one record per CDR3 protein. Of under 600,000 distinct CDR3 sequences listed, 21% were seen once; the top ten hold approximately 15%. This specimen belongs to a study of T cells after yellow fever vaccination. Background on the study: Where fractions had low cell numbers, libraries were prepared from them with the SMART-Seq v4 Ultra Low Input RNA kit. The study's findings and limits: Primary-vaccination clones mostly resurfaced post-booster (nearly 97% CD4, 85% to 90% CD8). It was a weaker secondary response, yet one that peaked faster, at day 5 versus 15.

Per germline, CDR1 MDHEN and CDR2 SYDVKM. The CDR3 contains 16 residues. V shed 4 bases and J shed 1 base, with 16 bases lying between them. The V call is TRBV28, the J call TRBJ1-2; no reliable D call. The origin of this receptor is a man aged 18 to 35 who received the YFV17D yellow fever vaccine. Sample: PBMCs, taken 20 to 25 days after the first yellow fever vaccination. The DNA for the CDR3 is TGTGCCAGCAGTTGGAGAGAGGGAGGGAGTAACTATGGCTACACCTTC. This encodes CASSWREGGSNYGYTF.